Listed here are 10 T cell receptor beta chains from one sample, sequenced in a study of blood T cell repertoires in COVID-19. Profiling relied on immunoSEQ multiplex PCR, and the TCRdb table lists in-frame clones only, not all of them. The data show hundreds of thousands of clones, approximately 80% seen once. The specimen was peripheral blood. These TCRs come from a woman older than 75 with acute or convalescent COVID-19.

The chain combines TRBV27 with TRBJ1-2; 12 nucleotides line up with TRBD1. After removal of 0 bases from V and 8 bases from J, the junction contained 4 bases not matched to a gene. The CDR3 runs to 15 residues. Germline V CDR1 and CDR2: MNHEY, SMNVEV (reference sequence). CDR3 sequence reads: CASSLSGTGGAGYTF. DNA of the CDR3: TGTGCCAGCAGTTTATCGGGGACAGGGGGCGCAGGCTACACCTTC.

The chain recombines TRBV3-1 (or the pseudogene TRBV3-2) with TRBJ1-6, with 10 bases identical to TRBD1. This CDR3 is 16 amino acids long. The germline V gene has CDR1 LGHDT and CDR2 YNNKEL (reference sequence). The V gene end was trimmed by 2 bases and the J gene end by 9 bases; junction bases not matched to a gene: 7. CDR3 amino acids: CASSQHGDRGSSPLHF. CDR3 nucleotides: TGTGCCAGCAGCCAACATGGGGACAGGGGAAGTTCACCCCTCCACTTT.

The genes are TRBV19 and TRBJ1-1; the D gene is possibly TRBD1 (5 bases). Trimming pared 5 bases from V and 5 bases from J, leaving 18 bases between. The germline gives CDR1 LNHDA, CDR2 SQIVND (reference sequence). This CDR3 contains 15 residues. CDR3 amino acids: CASSLTPVRGTEAFF. The DNA of the CDR3 is TGTGCCAGTAGTCTTACCCCGGTCCGGGGGACTGAAGCTTTCTTT.

The chain links TRBV5-8 to TRBJ1-2; D possibly corresponds to TRBD1 (6 bases). Germline CDR1 is SGHTS and CDR2 is YDEGEE. There are 15 residues in the CDR3. Trimming shortened V by 4 bases and J by 0 bases, and 13 bases separated the two germline ends. CDR3 residues: CASSTTGSANYGYTF. DNA for the CDR3: TGTGCCAGCAGCACAACAGGGTCAGCTAACTATGGCTACACCTTC.

The chain recombines TRBV18 with TRBJ1-2; D may be TRBD1 (5 bases). The germline gives CDR1 KGHSH, CDR2 LQKENI. The CDR3 sequence is 14 residues long. V lost 1 base and J lost 3, with 9 bases in between. The CDR3 sequence is CASSPQGQDYGYTF. In DNA form, the CDR3 reads TGTGCCAGCTCACCACAGGGGCAGGACTATGGCTACACCTTC.

V gene TRBV28 combines with J gene TRBJ1-2; TRBD1 matches at 9 bases. There are 14 residues in the CDR3. Losses at the gene ends were 7 bases for V and 2 bases for J; bases not matched to a gene: 5. Germline assignment: CDR1 MDHEN and CDR2 SYDVKM. CDR3 sequence (DNA): TGTGCCAGCACCGACAGGGGGGCGAACTATGGCTACACCTTC. Translation: CASTDRGANYGYTF.

V usage is TRBV12-3 or TRBV12-4 and J usage is TRBJ2-7, with 9 nucleotides matching TRBD1. The trim removed 3 bases at V and 7 bases at J, leaving 4 bases unmatched. The CDR3 is 13 amino acids. The CDR3 loop is CASSFGTGREQYF. Written as DNA, the CDR3 is TGTGCCAGCAGTTTCGGGACAGGGCGAGAGCAGTACTTC.

V is TRBV5-4 and J is TRBJ2-2; D is perhaps TRBD2 (6 bases). V was cut by 2 bases and J by 0 bases, with 8 bases left in between. This CDR3 is built from 15 residues. Germline CDR1 reads SGHNT; CDR2 reads YYREEE (reference sequence). The CDR3 nucleotides read TGTGCCAGCAGCTTAGCGGGTGCGAACACCGGGGAGCTGTTTTTT. It translates to CASSLAGANTGELFF. Filled out from reference TRBV5-4 and TRBJ2-2, the complete variable domain reads ETGVTQSPTHLIKTRGQQVTLRCSSQSGHNTVSWYQQALGQGPQFIFQYYREEENGRGNFPPRFSGLQFPNYSSELNVNALELDDSALYLCASSLAGANTGELFFGEGSRLTVL.

The genes are TRBV30 and TRBJ1-6; 8 bases map to TRBD1. Losses at the gene ends were 0 bases for V and 6 bases for J; bases not matched to a gene: 7. The CDR3 totals 16 residues. The germline V gene encodes CDR1 GTSNPN and CDR2 SVGIG (reference sequence). The CDR3 reads CAWSVLTGQGNSPLHF. CDR3 bases: TGTGCCTGGAGTGTACTGACCGGACAGGGTAATTCACCCCTCCACTTT.

This rearrangement joins TRBV13 to TRBJ2-1, with 15 nucleotides matching TRBD2. CDR1 and CDR2 from the germline V gene are PRHDT and FYEKMQ (reference sequence). The CDR3 is made up of 16 amino acids. V trimming: 1 base; J trimming: 10 bases; junction bases outside the gene matches: 5. The CDR3 bases are TGTGCCAGCAGCTTAGAGGGACTAGCGGGGGGAGGAGAGCAGTTCTTC. Protein sequence: CASSLEGLAGGGEQFF.